This T cell receptor beta chain emerged from a study of blood T cell repertoires in COVID-19. Study background: Both acute and convalescent COVID-19 samples were obtained from the United States, Italy and Spain. From T cells, B-cell-depleted T cells, or PBMCs came the material, which was cDNA or gDNA.

Original methodology: Nucleated cell number was recorded as an estimate derived from reference gene primer amplification. Method: immunoSEQ multiplex PCR; TCRdb's copy keeps in-frame clones and lacks some. Clone size and the V and J calls come from that table; the DNA yielded D and trimming. The sample yields around 320,000 clones, about 82% seen once. V lost 2 bases to trimming and J lost 7 bases, with 9 bases between them. The CDR3 runs to 13 residues. CDR1 LGHNA and CDR2 YNFKEQ come from the germline V gene. This TCR came from a human donor in a cohort sampled during active COVID-19. The chain joins TRBV4-2 to TRBJ1-5, with D hard to call. Material for sequencing was peripheral blood. CDR3 nucleotides: TGTGCCAGCAGCCAACAGGTTTCGCAGCCCCAGCATTTT. Protein sequence: CASSQQVSQPQHF.